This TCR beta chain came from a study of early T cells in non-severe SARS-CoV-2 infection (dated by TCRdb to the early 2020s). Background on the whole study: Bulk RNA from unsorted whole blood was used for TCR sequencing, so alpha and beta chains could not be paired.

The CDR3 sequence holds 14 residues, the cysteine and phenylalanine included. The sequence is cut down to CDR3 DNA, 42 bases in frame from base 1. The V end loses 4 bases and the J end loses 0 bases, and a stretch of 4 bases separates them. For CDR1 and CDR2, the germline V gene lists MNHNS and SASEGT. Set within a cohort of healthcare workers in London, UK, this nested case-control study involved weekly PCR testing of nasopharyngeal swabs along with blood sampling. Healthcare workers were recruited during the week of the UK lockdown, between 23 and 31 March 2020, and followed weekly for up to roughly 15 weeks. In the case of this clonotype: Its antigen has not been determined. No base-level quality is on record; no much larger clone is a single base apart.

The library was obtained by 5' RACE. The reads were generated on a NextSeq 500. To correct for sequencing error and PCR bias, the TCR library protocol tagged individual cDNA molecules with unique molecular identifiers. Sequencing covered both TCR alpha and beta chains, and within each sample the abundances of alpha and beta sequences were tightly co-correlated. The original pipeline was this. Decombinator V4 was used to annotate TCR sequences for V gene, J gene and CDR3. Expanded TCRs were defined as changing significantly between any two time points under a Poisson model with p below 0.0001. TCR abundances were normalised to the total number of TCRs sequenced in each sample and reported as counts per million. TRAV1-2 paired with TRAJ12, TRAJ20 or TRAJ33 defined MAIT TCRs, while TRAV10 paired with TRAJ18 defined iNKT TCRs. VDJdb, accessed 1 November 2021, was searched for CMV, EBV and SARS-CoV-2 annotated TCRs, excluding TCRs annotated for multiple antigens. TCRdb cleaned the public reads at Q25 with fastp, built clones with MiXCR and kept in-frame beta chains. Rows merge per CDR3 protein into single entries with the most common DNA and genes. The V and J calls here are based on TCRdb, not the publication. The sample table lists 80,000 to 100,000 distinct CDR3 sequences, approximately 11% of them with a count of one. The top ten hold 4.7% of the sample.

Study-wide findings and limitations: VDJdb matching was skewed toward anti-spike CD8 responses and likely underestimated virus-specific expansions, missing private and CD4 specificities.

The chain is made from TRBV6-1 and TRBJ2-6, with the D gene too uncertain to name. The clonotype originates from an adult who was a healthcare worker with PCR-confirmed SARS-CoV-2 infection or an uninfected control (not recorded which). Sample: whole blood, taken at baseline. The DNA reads TGTGCCAGCAGTGCGAACTCTGGGGCCAACGTCCTGACTTTC. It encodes CASSANSGANVLTF.